The source of this TCR beta chain is a study of T cells in Graves' hyperthyroidism and ophthalmopathy. Study results and caveats: Most thyroid-expanded clonotypes above 0.001 were also found in blood.

TCR beta CDR3 sequences were amplified from RNA transcripts. A first-round RT-PCR of the TCR CDR3 used the HTBI primer set. From the multiplex PCR reads, TCRdb called clonotypes with MiXCR, one entry per CDR3 protein. The sample lists under 550,000 distinct CDR3 sequences, 15% to 20% occurring once. The germline V gene encodes CDR1 SQVTM and CDR2 ANQGSEA. The CDR3 is 14 amino acids. The trim removed 5 bases at V and 0 bases at J, leaving 7 bases unmatched. In regard to this clonotype: Its antigen is currently unknown.

Every diagnosis used clinical symptoms, serum thyroxine and TRAb, thyroid ultrasound and orbital computed tomography. From 10 ml of fresh peripheral blood, PBMCs were isolated. The sequenced sample was blood. This clonotype originated in a man aged 35-49 years with Graves' ophthalmopathy. The chain carries TRBV29-1 and TRBJ2-7, with 7 bases aligning to TRBD1. The CDR3 reads CSVQDRINSYEQYF. CDR3 bases: TGCAGCGTTCAGGACAGGATTAACTCCTACGAGCAGTACTTC.